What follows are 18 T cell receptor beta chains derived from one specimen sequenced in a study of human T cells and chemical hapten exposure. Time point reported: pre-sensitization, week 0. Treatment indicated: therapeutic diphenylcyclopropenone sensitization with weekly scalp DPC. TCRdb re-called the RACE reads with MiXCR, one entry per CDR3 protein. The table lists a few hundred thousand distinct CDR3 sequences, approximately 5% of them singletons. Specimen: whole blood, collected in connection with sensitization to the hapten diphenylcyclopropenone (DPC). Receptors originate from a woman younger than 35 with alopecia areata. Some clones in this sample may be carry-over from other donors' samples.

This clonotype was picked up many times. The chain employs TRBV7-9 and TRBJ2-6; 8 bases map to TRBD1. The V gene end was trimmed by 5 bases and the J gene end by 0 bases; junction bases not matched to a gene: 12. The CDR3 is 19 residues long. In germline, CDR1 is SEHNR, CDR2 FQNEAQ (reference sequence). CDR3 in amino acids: CASSHRGQGGYSGANVLTF. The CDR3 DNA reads TGTGCCAGCAGCCACCGAGGACAGGGTGGCTACTCTGGGGCCAACGTCCTGACTTTC.

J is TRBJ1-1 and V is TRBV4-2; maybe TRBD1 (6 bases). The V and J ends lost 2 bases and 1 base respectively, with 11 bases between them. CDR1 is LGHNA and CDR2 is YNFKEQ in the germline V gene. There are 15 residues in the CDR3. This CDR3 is CASSQSGEQNTEAFF. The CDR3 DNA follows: TGTGCCAGCAGCCAATCAGGGGAACAGAACACTGAAGCTTTCTTT.

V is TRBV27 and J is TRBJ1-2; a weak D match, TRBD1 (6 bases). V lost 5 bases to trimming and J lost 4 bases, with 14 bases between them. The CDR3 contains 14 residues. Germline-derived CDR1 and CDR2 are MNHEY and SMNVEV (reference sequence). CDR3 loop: CASSPRQAAYGYTF. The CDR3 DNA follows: TGTGCCAGCAGTCCCCGACAGGCAGCCTATGGCTACACCTTC.

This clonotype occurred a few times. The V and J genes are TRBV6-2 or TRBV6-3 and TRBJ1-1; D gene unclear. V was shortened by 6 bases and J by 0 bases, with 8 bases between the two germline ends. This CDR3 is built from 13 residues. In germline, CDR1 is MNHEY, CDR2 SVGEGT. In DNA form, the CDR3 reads TGTGCCAGCAGGCTGACGGTGAACACTGAAGCTTTCTTT. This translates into CASRLTVNTEAFF.

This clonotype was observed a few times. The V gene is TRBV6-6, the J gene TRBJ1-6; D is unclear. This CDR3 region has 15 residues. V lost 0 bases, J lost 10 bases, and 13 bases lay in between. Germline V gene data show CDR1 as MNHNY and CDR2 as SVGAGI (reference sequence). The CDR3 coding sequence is TGTGCCAGCAGTTACTCCGCCCCGGATGGGTCACCCCTCCACTTT. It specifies CASSYSAPDGSPLHF.

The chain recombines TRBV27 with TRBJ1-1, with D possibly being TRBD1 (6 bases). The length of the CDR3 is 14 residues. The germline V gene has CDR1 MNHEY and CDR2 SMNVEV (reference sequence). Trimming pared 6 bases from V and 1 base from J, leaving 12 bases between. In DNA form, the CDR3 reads TGTGCCAGCAGATTCGGGACAAGGAACACTGAAGCTTTCTTT. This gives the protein CASRFGTRNTEAFF.

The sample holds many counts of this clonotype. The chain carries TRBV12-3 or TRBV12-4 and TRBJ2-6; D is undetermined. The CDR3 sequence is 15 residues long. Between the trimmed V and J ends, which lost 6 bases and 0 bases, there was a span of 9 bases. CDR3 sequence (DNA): TGTGCCAGCAGCCAAGTCCACTCTGGGGCCAACGTCCTGACTTTC. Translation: CASSQVHSGANVLTF.

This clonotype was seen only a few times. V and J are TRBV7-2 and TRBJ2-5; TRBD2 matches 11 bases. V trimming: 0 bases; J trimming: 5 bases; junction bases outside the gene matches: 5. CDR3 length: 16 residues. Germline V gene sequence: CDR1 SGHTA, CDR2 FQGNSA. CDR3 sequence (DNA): TGTGCCAGCAGCTTAGCGCTCCTAGCGGGGGGTGAGACCCAGTACTTC. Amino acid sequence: CASSLALLAGGETQYF.

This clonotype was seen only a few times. Here the CDR3 reads CAISGGQSLYGYTF. The CDR3 DNA reads TGTGCCATCAGTGGGGGTCAGAGCCTCTATGGCTACACCTTC. The chain couples TRBV10-3 to TRBJ1-2; the D is unclear. V was clipped by 4 bases and J by 4 bases, with 13 bases between them. Germline V lookup: CDR1 ENHRY, CDR2 SYGVKD. This CDR3 contains 14 residues.

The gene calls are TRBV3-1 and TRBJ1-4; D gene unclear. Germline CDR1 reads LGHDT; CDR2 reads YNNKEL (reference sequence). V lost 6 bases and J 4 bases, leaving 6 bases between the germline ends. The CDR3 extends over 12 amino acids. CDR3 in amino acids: CASRQFNEKLFF. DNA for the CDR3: TGTGCCAGCAGACAGTTTAATGAAAAACTGTTTTTT.

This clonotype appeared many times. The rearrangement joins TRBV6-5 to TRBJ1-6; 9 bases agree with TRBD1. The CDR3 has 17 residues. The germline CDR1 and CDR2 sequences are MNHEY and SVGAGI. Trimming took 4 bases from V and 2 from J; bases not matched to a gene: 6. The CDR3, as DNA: TGTGCCAGCAGTTCCGGACAGGGGCCGCCCTATAATTCACCCCTCCACTTT. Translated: CASSSGQGPPYNSPLHF.

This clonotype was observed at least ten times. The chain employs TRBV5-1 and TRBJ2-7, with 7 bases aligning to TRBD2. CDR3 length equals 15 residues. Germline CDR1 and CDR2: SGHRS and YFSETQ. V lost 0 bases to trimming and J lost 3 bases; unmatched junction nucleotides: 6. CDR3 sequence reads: CASSLDPGRVYEQYF. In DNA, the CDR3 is TGCGCCAGCAGCTTGGATCCGGGGAGGGTCTACGAGCAGTACTTC.

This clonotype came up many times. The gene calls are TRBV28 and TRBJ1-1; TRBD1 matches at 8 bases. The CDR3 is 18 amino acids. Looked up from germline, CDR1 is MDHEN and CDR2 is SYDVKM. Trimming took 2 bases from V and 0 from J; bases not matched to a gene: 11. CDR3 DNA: TGTGCCAGCAGTTTACGGGACAGGAAACTTAACATGAACACTGAAGCTTTCTTT. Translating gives CASSLRDRKLNMNTEAFF.

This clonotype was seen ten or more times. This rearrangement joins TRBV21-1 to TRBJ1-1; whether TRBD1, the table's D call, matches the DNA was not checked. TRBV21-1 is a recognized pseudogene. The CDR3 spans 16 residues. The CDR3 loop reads CASTSIQEGANTEAFF. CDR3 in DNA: TGTGCCAGCACCAGTATACAGGAGGGGGCGAACACTGAAGCTTTCTTT.

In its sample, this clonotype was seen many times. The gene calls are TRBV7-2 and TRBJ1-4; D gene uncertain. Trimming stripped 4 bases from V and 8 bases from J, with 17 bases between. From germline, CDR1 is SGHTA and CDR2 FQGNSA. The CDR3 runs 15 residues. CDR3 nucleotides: TGTGCCAGCAGCTCGGCTGGTGGAACAGTAGAAAAACTGTTTTTT. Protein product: CASSSAGGTVEKLFF.

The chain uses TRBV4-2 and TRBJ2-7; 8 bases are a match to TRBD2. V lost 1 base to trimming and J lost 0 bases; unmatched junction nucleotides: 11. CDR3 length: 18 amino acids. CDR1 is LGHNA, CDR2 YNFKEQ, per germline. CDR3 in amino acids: CASSQAPSGGPSSYEQYF. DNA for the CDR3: TGTGCCAGCAGCCAAGCCCCCAGCGGGGGCCCCAGCTCCTACGAGCAGTACTTC.

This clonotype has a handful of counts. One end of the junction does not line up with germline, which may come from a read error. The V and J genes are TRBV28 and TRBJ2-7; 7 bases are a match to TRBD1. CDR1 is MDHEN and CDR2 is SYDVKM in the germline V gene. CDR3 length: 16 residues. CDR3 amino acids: CASSLPQTGLSSEQYF. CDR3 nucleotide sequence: TGTGCCAGCAGTCTACCACAGACAGGGTTGTCCTCCGAGCAGTACTTC.

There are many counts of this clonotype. CDR3 DNA sequence: TGTGCCGGGGGGAGCCAAGAGACCCAGTACTTC. The encoded protein is CAGGSQETQYF. The rearrangement uses TRBV7-2 and TRBJ2-5, with D possibly TRBD2 on 6 matching bases. From germline, CDR1 is SGHTA and CDR2 FQGNSA. The length of the CDR3 is 11 residues. V was shortened by 11 bases and J by 1 base, with 8 bases between the two germline ends.